This is a list of T cell receptor beta chains from one sample in a study of blood T cell repertoires in COVID-19. The data were produced by immunoSEQ multiplex PCR, yet TCRdb's version contains in-frame clones alone and is incomplete. The sample consists of roughly 250,000 clones, more than 60% of them appearing once. Sequencing was performed on peripheral blood. The receptors shown here come from a woman in her thirties or forties with active or convalescent COVID-19. CDR3s include the opening cysteine and the closing phenylalanine or tryptophan. D genes are given only for firm matches. A row's size may be missing; if present it is once, few, many or a size class.

size	D	length	J	V	CDR3	DNA
NA	TRBD2	15	TRBJ2-3	TRBV19	CASGGLAGGTDTQYF	TGTGCCAGTGGCGGACTAGCGGGAGGCACAGATACGCAGTATTTT
NA	NA	15	TRBJ1-5	TRBV2	CASRAQAYSNQPQHF	TGTGCCAGCAGAGCACAGGCGTATAGCAATCAGCCCCAGCATTTT
few	NA	14	TRBJ1-5	TRBV2	CASSGDTRRLPQHF	TGTGCCAGCAGTGGGGACACACGAAGGTTGCCCCAGCATTTT
NA	NA	12	TRBJ1-1	TRBV30	CAWSPAGTEAFF	TGTGCCTGGAGCCCGGCCGGGACTGAAGCTTTCTTT
few	NA	12	TRBJ1-1	TRBV5-3	CARKRQHTEAFF	TGTGCCAGAAAAAGACAGCATACTGAAGCTTTCTTT
NA	NA	13	TRBJ2-5	TRBV6-1	CASSEREKRTQYF	TGTGCCAGCAGTGAAAGGGAGAAAAGGACCCAGTACTTC
NA	NA	15	TRBJ1-5	TRBV9	CASSVDGYPNQPQHF	TGTGCCAGCAGCGTAGACGGGTATCCAAATCAGCCCCAGCATTTT
NA	NA	14	TRBJ1-1	TRBV7-9	CASSLRTENTEAFF	TGTGCCAGCAGCCTCCGGACAGAGAACACTGAAGCTTTCTTT
few	TRBD1	14	TRBJ1-2	TRBV19	CASSPLDRGYGYTF	TGTGCCAGTAGCCCCTTGGACAGGGGCTATGGCTACACCTTC
NA	TRBD1	16	TRBJ1-6	TRBV5-1	CASSQAGTGQRSPLHF	TGCGCCAGCTCCCAGGCCGGGACAGGTCAAAGATCACCCCTCCACTTT
few	NA	15	TRBJ1-5	TRBV19	CASSVPGRSDQPQHF	TGTGCCAGTAGTGTCCCCGGGAGGTCGGATCAGCCCCAGCATTTT
NA	TRBD1	13	TRBJ1-1	TRBV7-9	CASSFRGHTEAFF	TGTGCCAGCAGCTTCAGGGGGCACACTGAAGCTTTCTTT
NA	NA	13	TRBJ1-6	TRBV11-2	CASSQSPGSPLHF	TGTGCCAGCAGCCAAAGTCCGGGTTCACCCCTCCACTTT
NA	NA	16	TRBJ2-3	TRBV10-3	CAITLDIGSKTDTQYF	TGTGCCATCACTCTGGACATTGGGTCAAAGACAGATACGCAGTATTTT
NA	TRBD2	14	TRBJ2-3	TRBV2	CASSNSGGADTQYF	TGTGCCAGCAGTAACAGCGGGGGGGCAGATACGCAGTATTTT
NA	TRBD1	15	TRBJ2-5	TRBV5-1	CASSQTGGSQETQYF	TGCGCCAGCAGCCAGACAGGGGGCTCTCAAGAGACCCAGTACTTC
NA	TRBD2	14	TRBJ2-4	TRBV25-1	CASSGLAGMSIQYF	TGTGCCAGCAGTGGTCTAGCGGGGATGTCAATTCAGTACTTC
few	NA	12	TRBJ1-1	TRBV28	CASSFEYTEAFF	TGTGCCAGCAGTTTTGAGTACACTGAAGCTTTCTTT
NA	NA	13	TRBJ2-1	TRBV11-2	CASSQGLSNEQFF	TGTGCCAGCAGCCAGGGACTGTCCAATGAGCAGTTCTTC
few	NA	16	TRBJ1-1	TRBV9	CASSATFGTLGTEAFF	TGTGCCAGCAGCGCAACCTTTGGGACATTGGGGACTGAAGCTTTCTTT
few	TRBD1	16	TRBJ1-2	TRBV7-8	CASSLDLRQGDYGYTF	TGTGCCAGCAGCTTAGATTTGAGGCAGGGGGACTATGGCTACACCTTC
few	TRBD1	14	TRBJ1-4	TRBV5-1	CASTGGQGAEKLFF	TGCGCCAGCACTGGGGGACAGGGGGCTGAAAAACTGTTTTTT
NA	NA	13	TRBJ1-2	TRBV5-1	CASSLAELDGYTF	TGCGCCAGCAGCTTGGCGGAGCTGGATGGCTACACCTTC
NA	TRBD1	13	TRBJ1-2	TRBV5-1	CASSIRTGIGYTF	TGCGCCAGCTCTATTAGGACAGGGATCGGCTACACCTTC
NA	NA	15	TRBJ1-1	TRBV4-1	CASSQRSQGNTEAFF	TGCGCCAGCAGCCAACGATCACAGGGAAACACTGAAGCTTTCTTT
NA	NA	13	TRBJ2-3	TRBV10-3	CAIRGGYTDTQYF	TGTGCCATCAGGGGGGGATACACAGATACGCAGTATTTT
few	NA	11	TRBJ1-4	TRBV29-1	CSASTGEKLFF	TGCAGCGCCAGTACAGGGGAAAAACTGTTTTTT
NA	NA	16	TRBJ2-3	TRBV4-1	CASSQALGVSTDTQYF	TGCGCCAGCAGCCAAGCTCTAGGGGTTAGCACAGATACGCAGTATTTT
NA	TRBD1	15	TRBJ1-2	TRBV6-5	CASSYGITGDYGYTF	TGTGCCAGCAGTTACGGGATTACAGGGGACTATGGCTACACCTTC
NA	NA	15	TRBJ2-1	TRBV9	CASSAGGGHTHEQFF	TGTGCCAGCAGCGCCGGGGGTGGACATACACATGAGCAGTTCTTC
NA	TRBD2	16	TRBJ2-5	TRBV11-2	CASSLGVSGGQETQYF	TGTGCCAGCAGCTTAGGGGTTAGCGGGGGTCAAGAGACCCAGTACTTC
NA	NA	15	TRBJ2-3	TRBV5-1	CASSFDGEVTDTQYF	TGCGCCAGCAGCTTTGACGGGGAGGTCACAGATACGCAGTATTTT
NA	NA	15	TRBJ1-4	TRBV3-1/TRBV3-2	CASSPRAAFNEKLFF	TGTGCCAGCAGCCCCCGCGCTGCTTTTAATGAAAAACTGTTTTTT
NA	TRBD2	14	TRBJ2-2	TRBV10-1	CASSERGGTGELFF	TGCGCCAGCAGTGAGCGGGGGGGCACCGGGGAGCTGTTTTTT
NA	TRBD1	14	TRBJ1-1	TRBV6-5	CASSRRDRNTEAFF	TGTGCCAGCAGTCGCCGGGACAGAAACACTGAAGCTTTCTTT
NA	NA	19	TRBJ1-4	TRBV7-6	CASSLLPREVRATNEKLFF	TGTGCCAGCAGCTTATTGCCCAGGGAAGTCCGTGCAACTAATGAAAAACTGTTTTTT
NA	NA	13	TRBJ2-3	TRBV7-9	CASSSGSADTQYF	TGTGCCAGCAGCTCAGGGTCGGCAGATACGCAGTATTTT
NA	TRBD1	15	TRBJ1-2	TRBV3-1/TRBV3-2	CASSPGTGRSSGYTF	TGTGCCAGCAGCCCCGGGACAGGGAGATCCAGTGGCTACACCTTC
NA	TRBD2	13	TRBJ2-1	TRBV11-3	CASSGGVYNEQFF	TGTGCCAGCAGCGGGGGGGTTTACAATGAGCAGTTCTTC
NA	TRBD1	15	TRBJ2-1	TRBV10-1	CASRNGQGPSDEQFF	TGCGCCAGCAGGAACGGACAGGGGCCTTCCGATGAGCAGTTCTTC
NA	NA	14	TRBJ1-4	TRBV2	CASKNRAYNEKLFF	TGTGCCAGCAAGAACAGAGCTTATAATGAAAAACTGTTTTTT
few	NA	13	TRBJ2-1	TRBV4-1	CASSQQQGRKQFF	TGCGCCAGCAGCCAACAACAGGGTAGGAAGCAGTTCTTC
NA	NA	15	TRBJ2-5	TRBV7-9	CASSSKGLRTGTQYF	TGTGCCAGCAGCTCGAAGGGGTTGAGGACGGGGACCCAGTACTTC
NA	NA	14	TRBJ2-7	TRBV13	CASSLNNPPYEQYF	TGTGCCAGCAGCTTAAACAACCCCCCCTACGAGCAGTACTTC